The 23 T cell receptor beta chains below all came from one sample that was sequenced in a study of CD8+ T cells in alopecia areata. Extraction and reverse transcription of RNA yielded cDNA as the sequencing template. Here immunoSEQ multiplex PCR was the method, and the copy in TCRdb shows in-frame clones only, minus some. Of 170,000 or so clones listed, about 60% are singletons. This specimen consisted of CD4+ T cells sorted from blood, obtained at week 0. All receptors come from a human donor with alopecia areata.

The rearrangement links TRBV11-3 to TRBJ1-5, with D possibly being TRBD1 (5 bases). CDR3 size: 14 residues. Trimming stripped 8 bases from V and 4 bases from J, with 15 bases between. From germline, CDR1 is SGHNT and CDR2 YENEEA. DNA of the CDR3: TGTGCCAGCTTGAGGGGTATAGGGAATCAGCCCCAGCATTTT. Amino acids: CASLRGIGNQPQHF. Variable domain in full (rest from reference TRBV11-3 and TRBJ1-5): EAGVVQSPRYKIIEKKQPVAFWCNPISGHNTLYWYLQNLGQGPELLIRYENEEAVDDSQLPKDRFSAERLKGVDSTLKIQPAELGDSAVYLCASLRGIGNQPQHFGDGTRLSIL.

V and J are TRBV29-1 and TRBJ2-5, with no clear D. Trimming pared 4 bases from V and 2 bases from J, leaving 14 bases between. The V gene's germline CDR1 is SQVTM and CDR2 ANQGSEA. CDR3 length: 14 residues. The CDR3 sequence: CSVALRLQQETQYF. CDR3 coding DNA: TGCAGCGTTGCCTTGAGACTGCAACAAGAGACCCAGTACTTC.

This clone was recorded a few times. V and J are TRBV30 and TRBJ1-2, with D tentatively TRBD1 (6 bases). The CDR3 contains 13 residues. Trimming stripped 3 bases from V and 3 bases from J, with 11 bases between. Per germline, CDR1 GTSNPN and CDR2 SVGIG (reference sequence). CDR3 sequence (DNA): TGTGCCTGGAGCACCAGGGGTGACTATGGCTACACCTTC. It codes for CAWSTRGDYGYTF. Full variable domain (rest looked up from reference TRBV30 and TRBJ1-2): SQTIHQWPATLVQPVGSPLSLECTVEGTSNPNLYWYRQAAGRGLQLLFYSVGIGQISSEVPQNLSASRPQDRQFILSSKKLLLSDSGFYLCAWSTRGDYGYTFGSGTRLTVV.

This clone was found many times. V gene TRBV18 combines with J gene TRBJ2-1; perhaps TRBD1 as D (5 bases). This CDR3 is built from 14 residues. V was cut by 2 bases and J by 8 bases, with 13 bases left in between. The germline gives CDR1 KGHSH, CDR2 LQKENI. For the CDR3, the DNA is TGTGCCAGCTCACCATCCCCAGGGAACGATGAGCAGTTCTTC. Residues: CASSPSPGNDEQFF. Using reference TRBV18 and TRBJ2-1 for the parts outside the CDR3, the full variable domain is NAGVMQNPRHLVRRRGQEARLRCSPMKGHSHVYWYRQLPEEGLKFMVYLQKENIIDESGMPKERFSAEFPKEGPSILRIQQVVRGDSAAYFCASSPSPGNDEQFFGPGTRLTVL.

This chain joins TRBV6-6 and TRBJ1-2, with TRBD1 as a possible D gene (6 bases). Per the germline V gene, CDR1 is MNHNY and CDR2 is SVGAGI (reference sequence). This CDR3 is 14 amino acids long. The V and J ends lost 0 bases and 7 bases respectively, with 12 bases between them. CDR3 sequence: CASSYSDRWSGYTF. CDR3 in DNA: TGTGCCAGCAGTTACTCGGACAGATGGAGTGGCTACACCTTC.

The chain employs TRBV19 and TRBJ1-1; D is undetermined. Germline CDR1 LNHDA, CDR2 SQIVND (reference sequence). V gave up 6 bases and J gave up 1 base, with 9 bases separating them. There are 13 residues in the CDR3. The CDR3 nucleotides are TGTGCCAGTAGCCCATGGGGGAACACTGAAGCTTTCTTT. Residues: CASSPWGNTEAFF.

The chain is built from TRBV18 and TRBJ2-6, with D perhaps TRBD2 (6 bases). The CDR3 covers 16 residues. Germline V gene sequence: CDR1 KGHSH, CDR2 LQKENI. The V end was cut by 3 bases, the J end by 4 bases, with 13 bases between. Here the CDR3 DNA reads TGTGCCAGCTCACCTCCGGGCGGGGCCGGGGCCAACGTCCTGACTTTC. Translation: CASSPPGGAGANVLTF.

This clone was counted a few times. This same CDR3 is encoded by further DNA sequences in the sample. The chain couples TRBV29-1 to TRBJ1-1; D is ambiguous. From germline, CDR1 is SQVTM and CDR2 ANQGSEA. CDR3 length equals 15 residues. The V end was cut by 4 bases, the J end by 2 bases, with 17 bases between. CDR3 protein: CSVGPGRQGNTEAFF. Written as DNA, the CDR3 is TGCAGCGTTGGGCCCGGTCGGCAAGGAAACACTGAAGCTTTCTTT.

This clone was found a few times. This sequence joins TRBV30 and TRBJ1-1; 7 nucleotides match TRBD1. V dropped 2 bases and J dropped 1; count of bases not matched to a gene: 4. Germline loops: CDR1 GTSNPN, CDR2 SVGIG (reference sequence). The CDR3 is made up of 14 amino acids. The CDR3 DNA is TGTGCCTGGAGTCTCACAGGGGCGAACACTGAAGCTTTCTTT. As protein: CAWSLTGANTEAFF.

The rearrangement joins TRBV10-3 to TRBJ2-6; TRBD1 agrees at 8 bases. V dropped 6 bases and J dropped 4; count of bases not matched to a gene: 5. Germline V gene lookup returns CDR1 ENHRY and CDR2 SYGVKD. This CDR3 region has 15 residues. The CDR3 DNA reads as TGTGCCATCAGAGCAGGGGGCGCCGGGGCCAACGTCCTGACTTTC. As protein: CAIRAGGAGANVLTF.

This clone has only a few counts. The chain recombines TRBV29-1 with TRBJ1-2; the D is unclear. Germline V lookup: CDR1 SQVTM, CDR2 ANQGSEA. CDR3 length: 13 amino acids. V lost 4 bases and J lost 5, with 14 bases in between. The DNA of the CDR3 is TGCAGCGTTGCCAGCCAGTACGTTTATGGCTACACCTTC. It is translated as CSVASQYVYGYTF.

This clone has more than one count but fewer than ten. V gene TRBV5-1 combines with J gene TRBJ2-3; 7 bases agree with TRBD1. The length of the CDR3 is 13 residues. Germline CDR1 SGHRS, CDR2 YFSETQ. J lost 6 bases, V lost 6 bases, and 7 bases had no gene match. Here the CDR3 DNA reads TGCGCCAGCACCACAGGGGAAGAGGATACGCAGTATTTT. Translation: CASTTGEEDTQYF.

This sequence joins TRBV30 and TRBJ2-7; the D is unclear. This CDR3 has 13 amino acids. The V gene lost 0 bases and the J gene lost 3 bases, with 9 bases spanning the gap. CDR1 is GTSNPN, CDR2 SVGIG, per germline (reference sequence). The chain's CDR3 is CAWSVLFGYEQYF. The CDR3 DNA sequence: TGTGCCTGGAGTGTACTGTTCGGCTACGAGCAGTACTTC. Full variable domain (outside the CDR3, taken from reference TRBV30 and TRBJ2-7): SQTIHQWPATLVQPVGSPLSLECTVEGTSNPNLYWYRQAAGRGLQLLFYSVGIGQISSEVPQNLSASRPQDRQFILSSKKLLLSDSGFYLCAWSVLFGYEQYFGPGTRLTVT.

The chain couples TRBV7-3 to TRBJ1-1, with D tentatively TRBD1 (5 bases). This CDR3 is built from 13 residues. V gave up 4 bases and J gave up 0 bases, with 6 bases separating them. From germline, CDR1 is SGHTA and CDR2 FQGTGA. This CDR3 reads CASSSGVNTEAFF. The CDR3 region has the DNA TGTGCCAGCAGCTCGGGGGTGAACACTGAAGCTTTCTTT.

CDR3 nucleotide sequence: TGTGCCAGCAGCGGAACCGGGACTAGCGGGGCACAAGAGACCCAGTACTTC. This gives the protein CASSGTGTSGAQETQYF. The chain joins TRBV9 to TRBJ2-5; 13 positions match TRBD2. Germline V gene lookup returns CDR1 SGDLS and CDR2 YYNGEE. This CDR3 has 17 residues. Trimming at V came to 3 bases and at J to 2 bases, leaving 7 bases not matched to a gene. The full variable domain, with the rest looked up from reference TRBV9 and TRBJ2-5, is DSGVTQTPKHLITATGQRVTLRCSPRSGDLSVYWYQQSLDQGLQFLIQYYNGEERAKGNILERFSAQQFPDLHSELNLSSLELGDSALYFCASSGTGTSGAQETQYFGPGTRLLVL.

This clone was found once. The V call is TRBV12-5, the J call TRBJ2-7; D is perhaps TRBD1 (6 bases). The CDR3 has 15 amino acids. CDR1 is LGHNT, CDR2 FRNRAP, per germline. Trimming removed 0 bases from V and 4 bases from J, with 13 bases in between. The CDR3 DNA reads as TGTGCTAGTGGTTTGGTAGGGACAACGCCTTACGAGCAGTACTTC. It yields the protein CASGLVGTTPYEQYF. The whole variable domain, remainder taken from reference TRBV12-5 and TRBJ2-7, is DARVTQTPRHKVTEMGQEVTMRCQPILGHNTVFWYRQTMMQGLELLAYFRNRAPLDDSGMPKDRFSAEMPDATLATLKIQPSEPRDSAVYFCASGLVGTTPYEQYFGPGTRLTVT.

This clone was seen a handful of times. V and J are TRBV6-5 and TRBJ2-7; possibly TRBD2 for D (6 bases). The CDR3 has 14 amino acids. V shed 2 bases and J shed 3 bases, with 11 bases lying between them. Germline assignment: CDR1 MNHEY and CDR2 SVGAGI. CDR3 region: CASSYPPAGYEQYF. CDR3 sequence (DNA): TGTGCCAGCAGTTACCCCCCAGCGGGCTACGAGCAGTACTTC.

The gene calls are TRBV29-1 and TRBJ2-5; possibly TRBD1 or TRBD2 for D (5 bases each). Per germline, CDR1 SQVTM and CDR2 ANQGSEA. The ends were cut back, 3 bases at V and 11 bases at J, with 19 bases in the middle. The CDR3 length is 13 residues. The CDR3 bases are TGCAGCGTTGACGTCGGGGCAAAAGAGGAGCAGTACTTC. Amino acid sequence: CSVDVGAKEEQYF.

The CDR3: CSVEDSGTSGTFNEQFF. The CDR3 nucleotides read TGCAGCGTTGAAGATTCAGGGACTAGCGGAACCTTCAATGAGCAGTTCTTC. The chain links TRBV29-1 to TRBJ2-1; TRBD2 matches at 11 bases. Unmatched junction bases numbered 10, after V lost 0 bases and J lost 6 bases. The CDR3 runs to 17 residues. The germline V gene encodes CDR1 SQVTM and CDR2 ANQGSEA.

V is TRBV5-1 and J is TRBJ1-2; D ambiguous. Germline loops: CDR1 SGHRS, CDR2 YFSETQ. Trimming took 3 bases from V and 4 from J, leaving 7 bases between them. The CDR3 has 12 amino acids. The CDR3 reads CASSYDSYGYTF. In DNA, the CDR3 is TGCGCCAGCAGCTACGACTCCTATGGCTACACCTTC.

V and J are TRBV7-9 and TRBJ2-1; D gene ambiguous. Germline CDR1 is SEHNR and CDR2 is FQNEAQ (reference sequence). Trimming removed 1 base from V and 4 bases from J, with 8 bases in between. The CDR3 extends over 14 amino acids. CDR3 DNA: TGTGCCAGCAGCTTAGGCTGGGTGTACAATGAGCAGTTCTTC. This encodes CASSLGWVYNEQFF.

This chain joins TRBV7-2 and TRBJ2-2; D is possibly TRBD1 (6 bases). The germline V gene encodes CDR1 SGHTA and CDR2 FQGNSA. Trimming took 1 base from V and 6 from J, leaving 6 bases between them. This CDR3 comprises 13 residues. CDR3 residues: CASSLEGAGELFF. CDR3 bases: TGTGCCAGCAGCTTAGAGGGGGCCGGGGAGCTGTTTTTT.

There are a few counts of this clone. At one end the junction does not follow the germline gene, possibly because of a read error. This chain uses TRBV6-6 with TRBJ1-4; a possible D gene is TRBD1 (5 bases). Germline assignment: CDR1 MNHNY and CDR2 SVGAGI (reference sequence). This CDR3 has 14 amino acids. This chain's CDR3 is CASSRAGRNEKLFF. For the CDR3, the DNA is TGTGCGAGCAGTAGGGCAGGGAGAAATGAAAAACTGTTTTTT.